The 7 T cell receptor beta chains below were found in one sample sequenced in a study of response to subunit inactivated influenza vaccine (dated by TCRdb to 2016 to 2019). Library prep was done by RT-PCR. Sequencer: Illumina HiSeq 2500. The public sequencing data were trimmed at Q25 with fastp and processed into clonotypes with MiXCR by TCRdb, which kept only in-frame beta chains. CDR3 protein duplicates are merged, each entry listing the most common genes and DNA. Within this sample are about half a million distinct CDR3 sequences, with 11% of them counted one time only. In total, the top ten clones hold about 12% of the sample. The time point label for this specimen denotes: approximately 45 days after influenza vaccine administration. Source: PBMCs from blood, taken roughly 46 days after vaccination. All receptors derive from a man in his fifties or sixties who received an inactivated influenza vaccine. Donor details come from another sample of the same person, matched by shared clones.

The chain uses TRBV4-3 and TRBJ2-5; tentatively, D is TRBD2 (5 bases). Germline V lookup: CDR1 LGHNA, CDR2 YSLEER. Trimming pared 1 base from V and 3 bases from J, leaving 12 bases between. The CDR3 contains 15 residues. As DNA, the CDR3 is TGCGCCAGCAGCCAAGTCTGGACTGACGAAGAGACCCAGTACTTC. Its protein product is CASSQVWTDEETQYF.

The chain joins TRBV6-6 to TRBJ2-1; D gene unclear. CDR3 length equals 13 residues. V was clipped by 2 bases and J by 4 bases, with 6 bases between them. CDR1 MNHNY and CDR2 SVGAGI come from the germline V gene (reference sequence). In nucleotides, the CDR3 is TGTGCCAGCAGTTACGATCCTTACAATGAGCAGTTCTTC. Translated: CASSYDPYNEQFF.

This clonotype has just a few counts. This chain connects TRBV4-3 to TRBJ2-3; maybe TRBD2 (7 bases). V shed 4 bases and J shed 2 bases, with 19 bases lying between them. The CDR3 consists of 17 residues. Germline loops: CDR1 LGHNA, CDR2 YSLEER. The CDR3 DNA sequence: TGCGCCAGCAGCCCCGCTGGGGGCGGGGGCCTCACAGATACGCAGTATTTT. It is translated as CASSPAGGGGLTDTQYF.

Worth noting for this clonotype: Just one base apart from a much larger clone, this may be a read error. The chain recombines TRBV5-5 with TRBJ2-3, with TRBD1 identical over 9 bases. Germline values: CDR1 SGHKS, CDR2 YYEKEE (reference sequence). This CDR3 comprises 14 residues. V was clipped by 6 bases and J by 4 bases; unmatched bases: 6. The chain's CDR3 is CASTGQGSADTQYF. The CDR3 DNA sequence: TGTGCCAGCACTGGACAGGGGTCCGCAGATACGCAGTATTTT.

Only a few counts were recorded for this clonotype. The gene calls are TRBV25-1 and TRBJ2-1, with D maybe TRBD1 (6 bases). The CDR3 contains 11 residues. Trimming left V 8 bases short and J 13 bases short, with 15 bases between. From germline, CDR1 is MGHDK and CDR2 SYGVNS. CDR3 coding DNA: TGTGCCAGCCTAGGGGGAGCCCGACAGTTCTTC. This sequence encodes CASLGGARQFF.

In this sample, this clonotype turned up a few times. The chain is built from TRBV10-3 and TRBJ2-7, with D maybe TRBD2 (6 bases). Trimming shortened V by 4 bases and J by 3 bases, and 16 bases separated the two germline ends. This CDR3 has 15 amino acids. Per germline, CDR1 ENHRY and CDR2 SYGVKD. This chain's CDR3 is CAISVGDGGGYEQYF. The CDR3 DNA sequence: TGTGCCATCAGTGTCGGGGACGGGGGAGGCTACGAGCAGTACTTC.

This sequence joins TRBV4-1 and TRBJ2-7, with 7 nucleotides matching TRBD2. V lost 3 bases, J lost 0 bases, and 8 bases stayed unmatched. CDR1 and CDR2 (germline): MGHRA, YSYEKL. The CDR3 contains 16 residues. The CDR3 DNA reads TGCGCCAGCAGCCACCGAGCGGGACTCCGCTCCTACGAGCAGTACTTC. It specifies CASSHRAGLRSYEQYF.